This TCR beta chain is from a study of shared clonotypes between healthy human individuals. General study points: It was observed that around 5% of naive CD4 clonotypes were shared across several donors.

The trim removed 5 bases at V and 10 bases at J, leaving 17 bases unmatched. The CDR3 has 16 residues. From germline, CDR1 is LNHDA and CDR2 SQIVND (reference sequence). Methods used by the authors: Junction-only immunoSEQ data arrived without quality scores, meaning filtering differed. Some clones are missing from TCRdb's copy, which holds only in-frame ones; the method was immunoSEQ multiplex PCR. V and J calls and clone size come straight from that table; D and trimming were deduced from the DNA. Here the sample spans around 2.1 million clones, under 95% being singletons. Cells designated naive CD8 were CD45RO-negative and were positively selected for CCR7, with terminally differentiated effector memory CD45RA+ cells excluded. Caucasian adults living in Nashville, Tennessee, provided all samples. Turning to this clone: Its target is unknown.

The chain uses TRBV19 and TRBJ2-1, with 7 bases matching TRBD1. Sequencing input: naive CD8+ T cells from PBMCs. This receptor was obtained from a man aged 18 to 30 in good health. Some clones in this sample may be carry-over from other donors' samples. CDR3 nucleotide sequence: TGTGCCAGTAGTTTACAGACAGGGATAGGGGTTTGGGAGCAGTTCTTC. The encoded protein is CASSLQTGIGVWEQFF.